The rows below give T cell receptor beta chains drawn from one sample of a study of T cell changes during pregnancy in multiple sclerosis. Profiled with immunoSEQ multiplex PCR; TCRdb holds only in-frame clones, not every one. Of tens of thousands of clones in the sample, roughly nine tenths were seen once. This sample comprised CD8+ T cells from peripheral blood mononuclear cells, obtained in the first trimester of pregnancy. These receptor sequences come from a female donor in good health, enrolled as a control in a pregnancy study. Both conserved end residues are part of each CDR3. The D gene is left open where the match is weak. The size of a clone is reported for some rows only, either as once, few or many, or as a class for expanded clones.

14	.	.	TRBJ1-2	TRBV2	CASNEGEIGYGYTF	TGTGCCAGCAACGAAGGAGAGATTGGCTATGGCTACACCTTC
14	TRBD2	.	TRBJ2-5	TRBV27	CASRTTSGEETQYF	TGTGCCAGCAGGACGACTAGCGGCGAAGAGACCCAGTACTTC
15	.	.	TRBJ1-1	TRBV25-1	CASSDPSGGDTEAFF	TGTGCCAGCAGTGACCCCTCGGGGGGGGACACTGAAGCTTTCTTT
17	TRBD1	.	TRBJ2-2	TRBV7-3	CASSSPTGFGDTGELFF	TGTGCCAGCAGCTCCCCGACAGGGTTCGGGGACACCGGGGAGCTGTTTTTT
13	.	.	TRBJ2-7	TRBV27	CASSFSPSYEQYF	TGTGCCAGCAGTTTTTCCCCTTCCTACGAGCAGTACTTC
14	TRBD2	.	TRBJ2-5	TRBV15	CATSISGTQETQYF	TGTGCCACCAGCATTAGCGGGACACAAGAGACCCAGTACTTC
14	.	.	TRBJ1-1	TRBV5-5	CASSLASLNTEAFF	TGTGCCAGCAGCTTGGCCAGTTTGAACACTGAAGCTTTCTTT
16	.	medium-sized	TRBJ2-5	TRBV28	CASSSPLQENQETQYF	TGTGCCAGCAGTTCACCCTTACAGGAGAACCAAGAGACCCAGTACTTC
17	TRBD2	.	TRBJ2-2	TRBV27	CASSPTLAARGTGELFF	TGTGCCAGCAGTCCGACCCTAGCGGCCCGGGGGACCGGGGAGCTGTTTTTT
15	TRBD1	.	TRBJ2-3	TRBV4-3	CASSRGQTHENTQYF	TGCGCCAGCAGCCGGGGACAGACCCATGAGAATACGCAGTATTTT
12	.	.	TRBJ2-7	TRBV7-2	CASSTRVYEQYF	TGTGCCAGCAGCACCAGGGTCTACGAGCAGTACTTC
15	.	.	TRBJ2-4	TRBV9	CASSVSGQVGNIQYF	TGTGCCAGCAGCGTGTCTGGGCAAGTTGGAAACATTCAGTACTTC
15	.	.	TRBJ1-2	TRBV29-1	CSVERLESANYGYTF	TGCAGCGTTGAACGGTTAGAGTCCGCTAACTATGGCTACACCTTC
15	.	.	TRBJ2-1	TRBV4-2	CASSQEGGGYNEQFF	TGTGCCAGCAGCCAGGAGGGGGGGGGCTACAATGAGCAGTTCTTC
12	.	.	TRBJ1-4	TRBV6-5	CASGGRTEKLFF	TGTGCCAGCGGAGGGAGAACTGAAAAACTGTTTTTT
13	TRBD1	.	TRBJ1-2	TRBV6-5	CASRVGQYYGYTF	TGTGCCAGCAGGGTGGGACAGTACTATGGCTACACCTTC
15	.	.	TRBJ2-1	TRBV4-1	CASSQWHGGNNEQFF	TGCGCCAGCAGCCAATGGCACGGGGGAAACAATGAGCAGTTCTTC
16	.	.	TRBJ2-7	TRBV15	CATSKQPREPNYEQYF	TGTGCCACCAGCAAGCAGCCCCGGGAACCCAACTACGAGCAGTACTTC
14	.	once	TRBJ2-5	TRBV28	CASSYPRVLETQYF	TGTGCCAGCAGCTATCCTCGAGTGTTAGAGACCCAGTACTTC
14	.	few	TRBJ1-2	TRBV4-1	CASSQEGGVHGYTF	TGCGCCAGCAGCCAAGAAGGAGGGGTCCATGGCTACACCTTC
18	TRBD1	once	TRBJ1-5	TRBV7-8	CASDEKDREGTSNQPQHF	TGTGCCAGCGACGAAAAGGACAGGGAGGGGACTAGCAATCAGCCCCAGCATTTT
15	.	.	TRBJ1-4	TRBV11-2	CASSLWGGTNEKLFF	TGTGCCAGCAGCTTATGGGGGGGGACTAATGAAAAACTGTTTTTT
12	TRBD2	.	TRBJ2-3	TRBV13	CASSYGLVLQYF	TGTGCCAGCAGCTATGGACTAGTTCTGCAGTATTTT
13	.	medium-sized	TRBJ2-3	TRBV6-4	CASSDSTTDTQYF	TGTGCCAGCAGTGACTCGACTACAGATACGCAGTATTTT
17	TRBD1	medium-sized	TRBJ1-5	TRBV19	CASTTGTGSYSNQPQHF	TGTGCCAGTACCACGGGGACAGGGTCATATAGCAATCAGCCCCAGCATTTT
17	TRBD2	.	TRBJ2-7	TRBV2	CASSEAGSGRVSYEQYF	TGTGCCAGCAGTGAAGCGGGTAGCGGGAGGGTGTCCTACGAGCAGTACTTC
14	TRBD1	.	TRBJ2-3	TRBV28	CASSLWGQADTQYF	TGTGCCAGCAGTTTATGGGGACAGGCAGATACGCAGTATTTT
15	.	.	TRBJ2-1	TRBV7-2	CASSWTDPTYNEQFF	TGTGCCAGCAGCTGGACAGATCCAACCTACAATGAGCAGTTCTTC
14	TRBD2	.	TRBJ2-2	TRBV29-1	CSVLTGTSPGELFF	TGCAGCGTCCTGACAGGGACTAGCCCCGGGGAGCTGTTTTTT
18	.	.	TRBJ1-6	TRBV9	CASSVGPPARGREPPLHF	TGTGCCAGCAGCGTAGGACCTCCGGCTAGAGGGAGGGAGCCACCCCTCCACTTT
14	TRBD1	.	TRBJ2-7	TRBV5-6	CASSPGTGPYEQYF	TGTGCCAGCAGCCCCGGGACAGGGCCCTACGAGCAGTACTTC
11	.	.	TRBJ2-7	TRBV7-2	CASSSQYEQYF	TGTGCCAGCAGCTCCCAGTACGAGCAGTACTTC
16	.	.	TRBJ2-5	TRBV6-6	CASSYIWGELGETQYF	TGTGCCAGCAGTTACATTTGGGGGGAGCTGGGAGAGACCCAGTACTTC
12	TRBD2	.	TRBJ2-1	TRBV30	CAWGYSGNEQFF	TGTGCCTGGGGGTATAGCGGGAATGAGCAGTTCTTC
11	.	.	TRBJ2-1	TRBV2	CASRETGTQFF	TGTGCCAGCAGGGAGACAGGAACGCAGTTCTTC
13	.	.	TRBJ2-7	TRBV28	CASSPGQLYEQYF	TGTGCCAGCAGCCCTGGACAGCTCTACGAGCAGTACTTC
15	TRBD1	.	TRBJ1-2	TRBV4-1	CASSPGQGGVHGYTF	TGCGCCAGCAGCCCCGGACAGGGAGGGGTCCATGGCTACACCTTC
15	.	.	TRBJ2-4	TRBV13	CASSAPRVDKNIQYF	TGTGCCAGCAGCGCACCACGGGTCGACAAAAACATTCAGTACTTC
13	.	.	TRBJ2-5	TRBV7-9	CASSSGLKETQYF	TGTGCCAGCAGCTCTGGACTCAAAGAGACCCAGTACTTC
14	.	.	TRBJ2-7	TRBV7-9	CASSLSGQYYEQYF	TGTGCCAGCAGCTTATCCGGACAGTACTACGAGCAGTACTTC
18	TRBD2	.	TRBJ2-5	TRBV2	CASRAGTSGGAPWETQYF	TGTGCCAGCAGAGCCGGGACTAGCGGGGGGGCCCCATGGGAGACCCAGTACTTC
15	TRBD2	once	TRBJ2-7	TRBV4-2	CASSLGSSGSYEQYF	TGTGCCAGCAGCTTGGGGTCTAGCGGTTCCTACGAGCAGTACTTC
14	.	few	TRBJ1-6	TRBV7-6	CASSYRADNSPLHF	TGTGCCAGCAGCTACAGGGCCGATAATTCACCCCTCCACTTT
14	.	.	TRBJ2-7	TRBV5-1	CASSLSEGGYEQYF	TGCGCCAGCAGCTTAAGTGAGGGGGGGTACGAGCAGTACTTC
15	TRBD1	.	TRBJ2-7	TRBV19	CASSIGGTGSREQYF	TGTGCCAGTAGTATAGGAGGGACAGGGAGCCGCGAGCAGTACTTC
16	TRBD2	.	TRBJ2-3	TRBV28	CASSSLAGDSTDTQYF	TGTGCCAGCAGTTCCCTAGCGGGAGATAGCACAGATACGCAGTATTTT